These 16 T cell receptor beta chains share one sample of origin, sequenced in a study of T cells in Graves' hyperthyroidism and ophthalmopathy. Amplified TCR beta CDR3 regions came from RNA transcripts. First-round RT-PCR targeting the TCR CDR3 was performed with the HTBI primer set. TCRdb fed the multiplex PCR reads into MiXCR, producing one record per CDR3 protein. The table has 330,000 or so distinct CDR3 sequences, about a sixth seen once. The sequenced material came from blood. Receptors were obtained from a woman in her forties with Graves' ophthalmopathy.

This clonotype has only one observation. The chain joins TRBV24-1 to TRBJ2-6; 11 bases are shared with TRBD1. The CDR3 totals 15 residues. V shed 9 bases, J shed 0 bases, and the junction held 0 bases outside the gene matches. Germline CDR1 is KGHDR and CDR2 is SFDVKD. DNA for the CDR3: TGTGCCACCGGGACAGGGGGCTCTGGGGCCAACGTCCTGACTTTC. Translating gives CATGTGGSGANVLTF.

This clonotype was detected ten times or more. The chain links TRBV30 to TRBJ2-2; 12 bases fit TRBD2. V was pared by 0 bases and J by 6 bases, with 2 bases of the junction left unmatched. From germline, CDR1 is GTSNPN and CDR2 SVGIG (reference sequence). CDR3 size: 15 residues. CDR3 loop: CAWSVTSGRPGELFF. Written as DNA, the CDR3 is TGTGCCTGGAGTGTAACTAGCGGGAGGCCCGGGGAGCTGTTTTTT.

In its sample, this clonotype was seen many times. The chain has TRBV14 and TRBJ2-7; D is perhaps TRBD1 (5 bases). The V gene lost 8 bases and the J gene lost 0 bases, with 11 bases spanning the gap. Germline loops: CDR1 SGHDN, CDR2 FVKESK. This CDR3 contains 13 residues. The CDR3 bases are TGTGCCAGCTCACCGGACACCTCCTACGAGCAGTACTTC. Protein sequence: CASSPDTSYEQYF.

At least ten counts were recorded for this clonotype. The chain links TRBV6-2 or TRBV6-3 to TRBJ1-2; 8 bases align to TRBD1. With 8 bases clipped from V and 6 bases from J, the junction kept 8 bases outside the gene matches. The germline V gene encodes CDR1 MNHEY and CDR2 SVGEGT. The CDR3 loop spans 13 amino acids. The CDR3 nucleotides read TGTGCCAGCGAGGACAGGGAAGTTAATGGCTACACCTTC. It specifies CASEDREVNGYTF.

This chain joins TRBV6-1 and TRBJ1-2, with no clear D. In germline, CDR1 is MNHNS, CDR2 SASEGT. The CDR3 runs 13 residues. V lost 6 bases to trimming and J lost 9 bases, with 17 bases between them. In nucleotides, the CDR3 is TGTGCCAGCAGGAGGCGGGAGCCGGGAAGCTACACCTTC. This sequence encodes CASRRREPGSYTF.

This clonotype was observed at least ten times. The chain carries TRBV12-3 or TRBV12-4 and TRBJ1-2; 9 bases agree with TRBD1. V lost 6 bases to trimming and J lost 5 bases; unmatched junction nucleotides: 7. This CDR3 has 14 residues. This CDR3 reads CASRDTGGRYGYTF. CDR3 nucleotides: TGTGCCAGCAGAGACACAGGGGGCCGGTATGGCTACACCTTC.

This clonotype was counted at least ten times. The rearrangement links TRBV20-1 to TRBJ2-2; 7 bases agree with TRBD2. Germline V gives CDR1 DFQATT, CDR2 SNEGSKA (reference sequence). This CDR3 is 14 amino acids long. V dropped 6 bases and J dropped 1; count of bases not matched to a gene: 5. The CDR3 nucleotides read TGCAGTGCCCGCGGGGGAGGGAACACCGGGGAGCTGTTTTTT. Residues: CSARGGGNTGELFF.

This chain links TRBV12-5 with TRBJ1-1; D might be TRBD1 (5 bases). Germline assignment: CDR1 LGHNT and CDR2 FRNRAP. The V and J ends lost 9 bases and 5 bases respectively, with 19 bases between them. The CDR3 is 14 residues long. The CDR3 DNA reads TGTGCTAGCCGGCGGGGGGAGAAGAGGACTGAAGCTTTCTTT. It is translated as CASRRGEKRTEAFF.

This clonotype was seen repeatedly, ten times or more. The CDR3, as DNA: TGTGCCAGCAGTTGGGGACAGGGGAACACTGAAGCTTTCTTT. This codes for CASSWGQGNTEAFF. V usage is TRBV12-3 or TRBV12-4 and J usage is TRBJ1-1; TRBD1 matches at 9 bases. V lost 4 bases, J lost 1 base, and 1 base stayed unmatched. The CDR3 spans 14 residues.

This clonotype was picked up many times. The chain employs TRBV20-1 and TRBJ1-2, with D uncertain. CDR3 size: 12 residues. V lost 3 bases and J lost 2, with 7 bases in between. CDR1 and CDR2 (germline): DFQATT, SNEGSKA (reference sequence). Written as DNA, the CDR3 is TGCAGTGCTAGGGAGCTCAACTATGGCTACACCTTC. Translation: CSARELNYGYTF.

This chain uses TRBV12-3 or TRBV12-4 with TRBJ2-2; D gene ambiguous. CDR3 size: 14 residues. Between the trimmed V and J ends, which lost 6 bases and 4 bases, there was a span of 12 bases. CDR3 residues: CASRGAVSTGELFF. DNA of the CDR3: TGTGCCAGCAGGGGTGCTGTCTCCACCGGGGAGCTGTTTTTT.

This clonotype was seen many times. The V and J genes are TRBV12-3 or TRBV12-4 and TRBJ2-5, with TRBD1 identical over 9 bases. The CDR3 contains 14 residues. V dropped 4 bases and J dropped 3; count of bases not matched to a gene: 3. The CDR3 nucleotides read TGTGCCAGCAGTTCGGGACAGGGTAAAGAGACCCAGTACTTC. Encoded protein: CASSSGQGKETQYF.

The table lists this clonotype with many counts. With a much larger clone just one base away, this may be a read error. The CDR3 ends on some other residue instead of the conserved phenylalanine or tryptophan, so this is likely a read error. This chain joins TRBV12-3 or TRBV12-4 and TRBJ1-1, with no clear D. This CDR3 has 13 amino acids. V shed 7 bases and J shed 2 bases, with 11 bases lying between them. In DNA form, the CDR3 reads TGTGCCAGCACCCGGACGGGTAACACTGAAGCTTTCTCT. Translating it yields CASTRTGNTEAFS.

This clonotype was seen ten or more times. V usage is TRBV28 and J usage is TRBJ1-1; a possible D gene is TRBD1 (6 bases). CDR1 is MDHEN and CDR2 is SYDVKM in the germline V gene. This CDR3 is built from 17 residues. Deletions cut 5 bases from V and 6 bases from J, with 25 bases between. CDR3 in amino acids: CASSPLRLTRGDAEAFF. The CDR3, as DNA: TGTGCCAGCAGTCCTCTGCGGCTGACCAGGGGAGATGCTGAAGCTTTCTTT.

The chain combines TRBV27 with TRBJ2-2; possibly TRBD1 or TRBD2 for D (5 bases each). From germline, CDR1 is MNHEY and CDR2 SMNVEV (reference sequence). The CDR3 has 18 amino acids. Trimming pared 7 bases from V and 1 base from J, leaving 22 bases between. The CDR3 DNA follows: TGTGCCAGCACCCATCCACGGGACCTATCAATGAACACCGGGGAGCTGTTTTTT. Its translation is CASTHPRDLSMNTGELFF.

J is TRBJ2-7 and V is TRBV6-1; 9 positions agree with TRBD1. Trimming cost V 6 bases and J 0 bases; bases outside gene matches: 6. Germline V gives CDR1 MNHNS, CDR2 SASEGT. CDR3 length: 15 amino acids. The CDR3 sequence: CASRRGQGTSYEQYF. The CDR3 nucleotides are TGTGCCAGCAGACGAGGACAGGGGACCTCCTACGAGCAGTACTTC.